This TCR beta chain was obtained from a study of shared clonotypes between healthy human individuals. Turning to the study itself: Researchers drew samples from a couple of women and a few men aged 18 to 49. Findings and caveats of the study: Apart from blood, nothing was sampled; tissue repertoires likely differ.

Produced via immunoSEQ multiplex PCR; TCRdb's table is partial and in-frame only. The sample consists of roughly 2.4 million clones, approximately 96% of them appearing once. Germline-derived CDR1 and CDR2 are SGHRS and YFSETQ. The CDR3 covers 16 residues. The V and J ends lost 0 bases and 3 bases, in that order; junction bases with no gene match: 3. A note on this clone: Its specificity is not known.

Input material: naive CD4+ T cells sorted from blood. This sample's subset: CD45RA+ positively selected. The rearrangement links TRBV5-1 to TRBJ2-3; TRBD2 agrees at 11 bases. The receptor was derived from a man aged 18-30 years in good health. This chain's CDR3 is CASSLGLAGWTDTQYF. CDR3 DNA: TGCGCCAGCAGCTTGGGACTAGCGGGGTGGACAGATACGCAGTATTTT.